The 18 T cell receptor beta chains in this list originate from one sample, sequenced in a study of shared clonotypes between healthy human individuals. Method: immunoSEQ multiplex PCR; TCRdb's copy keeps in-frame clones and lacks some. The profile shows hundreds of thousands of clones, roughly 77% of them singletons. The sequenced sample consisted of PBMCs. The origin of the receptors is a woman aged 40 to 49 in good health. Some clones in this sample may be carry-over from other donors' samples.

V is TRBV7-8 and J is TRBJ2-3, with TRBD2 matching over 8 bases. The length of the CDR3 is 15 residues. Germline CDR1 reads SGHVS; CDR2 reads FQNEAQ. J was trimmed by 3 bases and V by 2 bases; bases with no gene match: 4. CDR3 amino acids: CASSLPGGRTDTQYF. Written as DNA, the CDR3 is TGTGCCAGCAGCTTACCGGGAGGGAGGACAGATACGCAGTATTTT.

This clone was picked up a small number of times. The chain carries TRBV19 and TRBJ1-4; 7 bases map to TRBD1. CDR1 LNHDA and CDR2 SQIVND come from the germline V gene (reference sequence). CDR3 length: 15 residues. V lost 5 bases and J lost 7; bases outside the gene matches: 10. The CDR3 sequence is CASSLQGQKSEKLFF. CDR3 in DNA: TGTGCCAGTAGTCTCCAGGGACAGAAAAGTGAAAAACTGTTTTTT.

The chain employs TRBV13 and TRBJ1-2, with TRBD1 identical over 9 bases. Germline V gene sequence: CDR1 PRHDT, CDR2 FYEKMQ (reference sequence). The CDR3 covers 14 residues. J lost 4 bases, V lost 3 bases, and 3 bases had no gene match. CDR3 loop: CASSFRQGGYGYTF. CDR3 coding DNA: TGTGCCAGCAGCTTCCGACAGGGGGGCTATGGCTACACCTTC.

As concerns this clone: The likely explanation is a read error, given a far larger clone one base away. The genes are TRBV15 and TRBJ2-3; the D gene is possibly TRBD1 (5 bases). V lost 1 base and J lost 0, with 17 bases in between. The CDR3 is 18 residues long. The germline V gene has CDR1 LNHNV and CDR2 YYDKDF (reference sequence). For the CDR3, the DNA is TGTGCCACCAGCAGAGGTCAGGGCCCGACAACCAGCACAGATACGCAGTATTTT. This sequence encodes CATSRGQGPTTSTDTQYF.

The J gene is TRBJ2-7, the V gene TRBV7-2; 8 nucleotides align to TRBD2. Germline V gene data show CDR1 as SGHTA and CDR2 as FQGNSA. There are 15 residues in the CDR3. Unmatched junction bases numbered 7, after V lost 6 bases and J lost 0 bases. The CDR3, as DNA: TGTGCCAGCAGGCCCACTAGCGGTAGCTCCTACGAGCAGTACTTC. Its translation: CASRPTSGSSYEQYF.

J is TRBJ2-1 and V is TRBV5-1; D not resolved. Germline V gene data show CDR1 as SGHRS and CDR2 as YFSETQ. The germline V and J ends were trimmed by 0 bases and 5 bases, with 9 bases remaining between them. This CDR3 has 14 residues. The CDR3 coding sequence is TGCGCCAGCAGCTTGGTTGTAACCCACAATGAGCAGTTCTTC. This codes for CASSLVVTHNEQFF.

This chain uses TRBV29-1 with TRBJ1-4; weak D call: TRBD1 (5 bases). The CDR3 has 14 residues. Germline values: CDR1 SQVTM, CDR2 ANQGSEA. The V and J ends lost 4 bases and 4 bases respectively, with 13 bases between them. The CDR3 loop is CSVGAWGDNEKLFF. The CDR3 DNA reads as TGCAGCGTTGGGGCTTGGGGGGATAATGAAAAACTGTTTTTT.

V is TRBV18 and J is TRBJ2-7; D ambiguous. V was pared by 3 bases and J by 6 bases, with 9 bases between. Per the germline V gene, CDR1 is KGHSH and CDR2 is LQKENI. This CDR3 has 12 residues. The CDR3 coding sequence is TGTGCCAGCTCACCGCCGGGCGGCGAGCAGTACTTC. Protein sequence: CASSPPGGEQYF.

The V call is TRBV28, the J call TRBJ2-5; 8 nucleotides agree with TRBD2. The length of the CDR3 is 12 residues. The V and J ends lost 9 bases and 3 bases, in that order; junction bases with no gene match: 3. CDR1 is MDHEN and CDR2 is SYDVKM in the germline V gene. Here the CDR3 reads CARRAGEETQYF. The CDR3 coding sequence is TGTGCCAGAAGAGCGGGGGAAGAGACCCAGTACTTC.

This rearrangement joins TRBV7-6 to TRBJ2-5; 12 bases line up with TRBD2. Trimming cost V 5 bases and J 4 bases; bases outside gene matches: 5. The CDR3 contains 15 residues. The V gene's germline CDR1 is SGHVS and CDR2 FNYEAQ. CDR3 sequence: CASSRRLAGAETQYF. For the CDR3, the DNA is TGTGCCAGCAGCCGCAGACTAGCGGGAGCAGAGACCCAGTACTTC.

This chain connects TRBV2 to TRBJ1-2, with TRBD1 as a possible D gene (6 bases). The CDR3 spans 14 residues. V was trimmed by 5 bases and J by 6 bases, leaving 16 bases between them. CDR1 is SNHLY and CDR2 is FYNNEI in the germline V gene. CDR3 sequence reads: CASSRQDQWDGYTF. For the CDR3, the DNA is TGTGCCAGCAGTCGACAGGACCAATGGGATGGCTACACCTTC.

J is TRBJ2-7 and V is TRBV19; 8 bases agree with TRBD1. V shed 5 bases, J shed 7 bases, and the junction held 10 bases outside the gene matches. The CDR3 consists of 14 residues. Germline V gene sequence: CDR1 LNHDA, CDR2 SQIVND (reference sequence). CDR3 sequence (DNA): TGTGCCAGTAGTTCTCAGGGGGCGGTGCGGGAGCAGTACTTC. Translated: CASSSQGAVREQYF.

This CDR3 is CASSLRLTMGEQYF. CDR3 nucleotide sequence: TGTGCCAGCAGCTTGCGACTGACTATGGGGGAGCAGTACTTC. The V gene is TRBV7-8, the J gene TRBJ2-7, with D perhaps matching TRBD2 (5 bases). The CDR3 runs to 14 residues. The germline V gene has CDR1 SGHVS and CDR2 FQNEAQ. Trimming removed 3 bases from V and 7 bases from J, with 16 bases in between.

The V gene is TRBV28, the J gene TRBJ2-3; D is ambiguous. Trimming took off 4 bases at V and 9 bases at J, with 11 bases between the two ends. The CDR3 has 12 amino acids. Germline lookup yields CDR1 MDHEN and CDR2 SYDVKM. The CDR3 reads CASSSARQTQYF. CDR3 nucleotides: TGTGCCAGCAGTTCGGCCAGGCAAACGCAGTATTTT. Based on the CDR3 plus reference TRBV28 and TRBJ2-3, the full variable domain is DVKVTQSSRYLVKRTGEKVFLECVQDMDHENMFWYRQDPGLGLRLIYFSYDVKMKEKGDIPEGYSVSREKKERFSLILESASTNQTSMYLCASSSARQTQYFGPGTRLTVL.

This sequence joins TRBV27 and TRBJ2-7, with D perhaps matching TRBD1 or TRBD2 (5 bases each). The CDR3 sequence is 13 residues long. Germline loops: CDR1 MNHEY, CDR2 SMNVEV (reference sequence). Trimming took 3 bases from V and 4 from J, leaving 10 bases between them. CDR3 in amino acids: CASSLGRQYEQYF. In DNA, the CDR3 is TGTGCCAGCAGTTTGGGACGGCAATACGAGCAGTACTTC.

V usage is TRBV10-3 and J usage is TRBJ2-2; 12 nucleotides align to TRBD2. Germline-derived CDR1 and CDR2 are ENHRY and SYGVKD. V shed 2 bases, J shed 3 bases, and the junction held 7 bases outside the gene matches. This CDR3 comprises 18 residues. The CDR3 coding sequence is TGTGCCATCAGTGAGACGCTAGCGGGAGGGCCTGACACCGGGGAGCTGTTTTTT. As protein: CAISETLAGGPDTGELFF.

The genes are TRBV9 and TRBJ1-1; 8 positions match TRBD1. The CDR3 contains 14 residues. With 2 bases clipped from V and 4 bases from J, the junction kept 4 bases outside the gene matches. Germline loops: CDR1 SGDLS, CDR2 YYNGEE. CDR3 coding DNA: TGTGCCAGCAGCGTGGCTACAGGGGGCACTGAAGCTTTCTTT. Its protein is CASSVATGGTEAFF.

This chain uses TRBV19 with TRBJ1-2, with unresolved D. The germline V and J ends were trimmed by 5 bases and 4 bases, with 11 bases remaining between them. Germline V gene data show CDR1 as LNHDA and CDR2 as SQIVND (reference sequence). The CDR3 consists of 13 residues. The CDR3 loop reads CASSSGPGYGYTF. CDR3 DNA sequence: TGTGCCAGTAGTTCGGGTCCGGGCTATGGCTACACCTTC.